Listed here are 22 T cell receptor beta chains from one sample, sequenced in a study of cytomegalovirus exposure and HLA in healthy donors. TCRdb's copy holds only in-frame clones and misses some; the assay was immunoSEQ multiplex PCR. This table has about 49,000 clones, around 94% appearing once. Input material: PBMCs. These receptors were collected from a young man in good health and CMV-seronegative.

The chain recombines TRBV28 with TRBJ2-3; D is unresolved. There are 12 residues in the CDR3. Trimming took 8 bases from V and 5 from J, leaving 11 bases between them. Germline CDR1 reads MDHEN; CDR2 reads SYDVKM. This chain's CDR3 is CASLSTGDTQYF. DNA for the CDR3: TGTGCCAGCCTATCGACTGGAGATACGCAGTATTTT.

This clone showed up just once. The V call is TRBV5-6, the J call TRBJ2-6, with 8 bases identical to TRBD1. The CDR3 covers 17 residues. The V gene's germline CDR1 is SGHDT and CDR2 YYEEEE. After removal of 2 bases from V and 4 bases from J, the junction contained 8 bases not matched to a gene. CDR3 in DNA: TGTGCCAGCAGCTTTCGGCAGGGGGCGCCAGGGGCCAACGTCCTGACTTTC. It encodes CASSFRQGAPGANVLTF.

The V gene is TRBV7-9, the J gene TRBJ2-5; tentative D call: TRBD2 (6 bases). The germline V gene encodes CDR1 SEHNR and CDR2 FQNEAQ (reference sequence). V lost 3 bases and J 0 bases, leaving 17 bases between the germline ends. CDR3 size: 17 residues. The CDR3 DNA is TGTGCCAGCAGCTTTAGCCTAGCGCTAGGGTACCAAGAGACCCAGTACTTC. Protein sequence: CASSFSLALGYQETQYF.

The chain joins TRBV10-3 to TRBJ2-6; TRBD1 agrees at 9 bases. With 8 bases clipped from V and 2 bases from J, the junction kept 1 base outside the gene matches. The CDR3 is 14 residues long. CDR1 and CDR2 from the germline V gene are ENHRY and SYGVKD. CDR3 DNA: TGTGCCATCCGACAGGGGGCTGGGGCCAACGTCCTGACTTTC. Amino acid sequence: CAIRQGAGANVLTF.

V gene TRBV9 combines with J gene TRBJ2-4, with TRBD2 identical over 7 bases. Germline lookup yields CDR1 SGDLS and CDR2 YYNGEE. With V trimmed by 0 bases and J by 5 bases, 5 bases remained unmatched. This CDR3 has 15 residues. Here the CDR3 reads CASSVGWLAENIQYF. CDR3 nucleotides: TGTGCCAGCAGCGTAGGGTGGCTAGCGGAAAACATTCAGTACTTC.

The gene calls are TRBV10-3 and TRBJ2-1; 8 nucleotides line up with TRBD2. The CDR3 loop spans 16 amino acids. Trimming took 3 bases from V and 5 from J; bases not matched to a gene: 9. CDR1 is ENHRY, CDR2 SYGVKD, per germline. CDR3 region: CAISEIRLASDNEQFF. CDR3 nucleotides: TGTGCCATCAGTGAAATCCGACTAGCGAGCGACAATGAGCAGTTCTTC.

The table lists this clone with a count of one. V usage is TRBV10-2 and J usage is TRBJ2-7, with TRBD2 as a possible D gene (7 bases). Germline CDR1 reads WSHSY; CDR2 reads SAAADI. This CDR3 is 15 amino acids long. V lost 3 bases and J lost 7, with 19 bases in between. CDR3 loop: CASSDDAGALGEQYF. Here the CDR3 DNA reads TGCGCCAGCAGTGATGATGCGGGGGCTTTGGGGGAGCAGTACTTC.

The rearrangement uses TRBV9 and TRBJ1-2, with D tentatively TRBD1 (5 bases). The CDR3 contains 12 residues. Trimming shortened V by 7 bases and J by 1 base, and 8 bases separated the two germline ends. The germline V gene encodes CDR1 SGDLS and CDR2 YYNGEE. Written as DNA, the CDR3 is TGTGCCAGCTACAGGATTAACTATGGCTACACCTTC. Translation gives CASYRINYGYTF.

The rearrangement links TRBV6-1 to TRBJ1-5, with D perhaps matching TRBD1 (5 bases). The CDR3 loop spans 13 amino acids. Trimming removed 7 bases at V and 1 base at J, with 8 bases between. Germline V gives CDR1 MNHNS, CDR2 SASEGT. This CDR3 is CASKDRSNQPQHF. CDR3 in DNA: TGTGCCAGCAAAGACAGAAGCAATCAGCCCCAGCATTTT.

The rearrangement uses TRBV18 and TRBJ2-5; 8 bases line up with TRBD1. The CDR3 is 15 residues long. V trimming: 4 bases; J trimming: 3 bases; junction bases outside the gene matches: 7. CDR1 KGHSH and CDR2 LQKENI come from the germline V gene. The CDR3 region has the DNA TGTGCCAGCTCACTATACGGGACAGGAGAAGAGACCCAGTACTTC. Translation: CASSLYGTGEETQYF.

The gene calls are TRBV28 and TRBJ2-1; 11 nucleotides agree with TRBD2. The CDR3 is made up of 18 amino acids. Germline lookup yields CDR1 MDHEN and CDR2 SYDVKM. Germline trimming cut 8 bases from V and 4 bases from J; bases unmatched to any gene: 16. The CDR3 DNA reads TGTGCCAGCGCAGATCCCCGAACGGGACTAGCGGTTTACAATGAGCAGTTCTTC. This codes for CASADPRTGLAVYNEQFF.

The rearrangement links TRBV19 to TRBJ2-3, with 7 positions matching TRBD2. This CDR3 has 14 residues. CDR1 LNHDA and CDR2 SQIVND come from the germline V gene (reference sequence). J was trimmed by 6 bases and V by 9 bases; bases with no gene match: 12. The DNA for the CDR3 is TGTGCCAGCAGAACGGGACTATCGGGGGATACGCAGTATTTT. Residues: CASRTGLSGDTQYF. The full variable domain, rest sourced from reference TRBV19 and TRBJ2-3, is DGGITQSPKYLFRKEGQNVTLSCEQNLNHDAMYWYRQDPGQGLRLIYYSQIVNDFQKGDIAEGYSVSREKKESFPLTVTSAQKNPTAFYLCASRTGLSGDTQYFGPGTRLTVL.

The V and J genes are TRBV7-3 and TRBJ2-2; no clear D. Germline values: CDR1 SGHTA, CDR2 FQGTGA. Trimming left V 2 bases short and J 0 bases short, with 4 bases between. The CDR3 consists of 14 residues. CDR3 amino acids: CASSLYSNTGELFF. CDR3 in DNA: TGTGCCAGCAGCTTATACTCGAACACCGGGGAGCTGTTTTTT.

V gene TRBV28 combines with J gene TRBJ2-1; TRBD2 matches at 8 bases. The CDR3 extends over 14 amino acids. Germline CDR1 MDHEN, CDR2 SYDVKM. V was clipped by 4 bases and J by 3 bases; unmatched bases: 2. CDR3 sequence (DNA): TGTGCCAGCAGTTGGCTAGCGGGCTACAATGAGCAGTTCTTC. Amino acid sequence: CASSWLAGYNEQFF.

The chain couples TRBV6-5 to TRBJ2-1; possibly TRBD1 for D (6 bases). V was shortened by 8 bases and J by 5 bases, with 19 bases between the two germline ends. Germline V gives CDR1 MNHEY, CDR2 SVGAGI. The CDR3 consists of 15 residues. CDR3 DNA: TGTGCCAGCTCCTTTGGGGGCATACAAGACAATGAGCAGTTCTTC. Translated, it gives CASSFGGIQDNEQFF.

This sequence joins TRBV10-3 and TRBJ1-1; weak D call: TRBD1 (5 bases). The CDR3 has 12 residues. V gave up 10 bases and J gave up 5 bases, with 14 bases separating them. Germline V CDR1 and CDR2: ENHRY, SYGVKD. The CDR3 DNA follows: TGTGCCACTACGGACACATCAACTGAAGCTTTCTTT. Amino acid sequence: CATTDTSTEAFF.

The chain joins TRBV11-2 to TRBJ2-7, with 13 nucleotides matching TRBD2. This CDR3 spans 16 amino acids. Germline V gives CDR1 SGHAT, CDR2 FQNNGV. V gave up 4 bases and J gave up 6 bases; unmatched junction bases: 9. This CDR3 reads CASSSWTSGSNVEQYF. The CDR3 nucleotides are TGTGCCAGCAGCTCTTGGACTAGCGGGAGTAACGTCGAGCAGTACTTC. The variable domain in full, with the rest retrieved from reference TRBV11-2 and TRBJ2-7, is EAGVAQSPRYKIIEKRQSVAFWCNPISGHATLYWYQQILGQGPKLLIQFQNNGVVDDSQLPKDRFSAERLKGVDSTLKIQPAKLEDSAVYLCASSSWTSGSNVEQYFGPGTRLTVT.

This clone was recorded only once. J is TRBJ2-7 and V is TRBV11-2; possibly TRBD2 for D (6 bases). The V end was cut by 5 bases, the J end by 1 base, with 12 bases between. The CDR3 consists of 14 residues. CDR1 is SGHAT, CDR2 FQNNGV, per germline. The CDR3 protein is CASSGWDLSYEQYF. DNA of the CDR3: TGTGCCAGCAGCGGGTGGGACTTGTCCTACGAGCAGTACTTC. Looking up the rest from reference TRBV11-2 and TRBJ2-7 gives the full variable domain: EAGVAQSPRYKIIEKRQSVAFWCNPISGHATLYWYQQILGQGPKLLIQFQNNGVVDDSQLPKDRFSAERLKGVDSTLKIQPAKLEDSAVYLCASSGWDLSYEQYFGPGTRLTVT.

The gene calls are TRBV9 and TRBJ2-5; 8 positions match TRBD1. Trimming at V came to 0 bases and at J to 2 bases, leaving 0 bases not matched to a gene. CDR1 and CDR2 from the germline V gene are SGDLS and YYNGEE. The CDR3 totals 14 residues. CDR3 region: CASSVGTGQETQYF. CDR3 sequence (DNA): TGTGCCAGCAGCGTAGGGACAGGGCAAGAGACCCAGTACTTC.

The CDR3 DNA sequence: TGTGCCAGCAGCCCAAACACCCCGAGGGTACAGTATTTT. Amino acids: CASSPNTPRVQYF. The chain couples TRBV7-2 to TRBJ2-3, with D maybe TRBD2 (5 bases). Germline V gene lookup returns CDR1 SGHTA and CDR2 FQGNSA. Trimming stripped 5 bases from V and 12 bases from J, with 18 bases between. The CDR3 spans 13 residues.

The genes are TRBV11-1 and TRBJ2-7; D unclear. This CDR3 is 11 amino acids long. CDR1 and CDR2 from the germline V gene are SGHAT and FQDESV (reference sequence). Trimming left V 5 bases short and J 8 bases short, with 10 bases between. The CDR3 nucleotides are TGTGCCAGCAGCCCCGGTGGGCAGCAGTACTTC. This codes for CASSPGGQQYF.

The chain uses TRBV6-1 and TRBJ2-3; tentative D call: TRBD2 (5 bases). The germline V and J ends were trimmed by 3 bases and 8 bases, with 15 bases remaining between them. Germline V lookup: CDR1 MNHNS, CDR2 SASEGT. The CDR3 consists of 14 residues. The CDR3 DNA reads TGTGCCAGCAGTGACGGCGGCCCCCGGGGTACGCAGTATTTT. Its translation: CASSDGGPRGTQYF.